This TCR beta chain is from a study of Graves' ophthalmopathy and Graves' hyperthyroidism listed by TCRdb under 2018. About the investigation overall: Hyperthyroidism was defined as stable when no progression to ophthalmopathy occurred within 18 months of follow-up. To tell Graves' ophthalmopathy apart from Graves' hyperthyroidism, and to predict which patients would progress to ophthalmopathy, the study relied on TCR beta repertoire signatures. In total, approximately 130 blood samples were TCR-sequenced: fewer than 50 ophthalmopathy, some 75 hyperthyroidism and roughly 17 hyperthyroidism-to-ophthalmopathy patients. To explore V-J signatures that separate ophthalmopathy from hyperthyroidism, a discovery set of about a hundred patients was enrolled, consisting of under 50 with ophthalmopathy and about 60 with stable hyperthyroidism. An independent validation cohort was composed of some 19 hyperthyroidism patients and over 15 patients who later progressed from hyperthyroidism to ophthalmopathy. T-cell repertoires of thyroid tissue and blood were compared in more than 5 hyperthyroidism patients. Once sampling was done, hyperthyroidism patients were given methimazole at a starting dose of 30 mg daily, while ophthalmopathy patients were given high-dose intravenous methylprednisolone. Beyond this particular receptor, the publication reports: In cross-validation, the 13-signature model distinguished ophthalmopathy from stable hyperthyroidism with more than 85% sensitivity and roughly 81% specificity, while in the test set the corresponding values were approximately 80% and 75%. Most of the expanded thyroid clonotypes with a frequency above 0.001 were also detected in blood, and it was suggested that the thyroid immune response may be reflected by blood repertoires. Sample size was not statistically predetermined, and group allocation was not concealed from the investigators. In validation, the model predicted ophthalmopathy progression with more than 70% sensitivity and approximately 75% specificity; 12 predicted patients were CT-confirmed with GO in a median of around 6 months.

With respect to this clonotype: It has no known antigen specificity. The input lacks base qualities; no much larger clone sits a single base away.

The hyperthyroidism patients were 18 to 65 years old and newly diagnosed, with a disease duration of less than 2 months. Patients with other autoimmune diseases, uncontrolled infections, pregnancy or lactation were excluded from the study. Diagnosis was based on clinical symptoms, serum thyroxine, TRAb, thyroid ultrasound and orbital computed tomography. Total RNA was extracted using Trizol reagent, and RNA quality was checked on an Agilent 2100 Bioanalyzer. TCR beta CDR3 regions were amplified from RNA transcripts for repertoire sequencing. The first round of RT-PCR was done with HTBI primers and the Qiagen OneStep RT-PCR kit, and was followed by a second round of multiplex PCR, then size selection and purification. Libraries were sequenced paired-end with 100 bp reads on an Illumina HiSeq2000. The study's own analysis went as follows. SOAPnuke was used to process the reads, throwing out any read that had adapters, had uncalled bases, had a mean Phred below 15, or lacked an exact constant-primer or identifier match. COPE v1.2.5 was used to merge high-quality paired reads. Clonotypes were defined as unique nucleotide sequences and were aligned to IMGT TRB V, D and J references using MiTCR v1.1. Analysis was restricted to V-J combinations with a frequency above 0.0001, which covered roughly 99% of repertoires. For each V-J combination, a TCR clonal expansion and chaos score was defined as F50 clonal expansion divided by the chaos observed in the TCRdist matrix. Features were reduced by Welch's t-statistics and random forest to 10 to 15 V-J combinations, which fed a naive Bayes classifier. The Morisita-Horn index was used to measure how similar the thyroid and blood repertoires were. In TCRdb, the public reads were trimmed at Q25 with fastp and aligned with MiXCR, with productive beta chains retained. Records with the same CDR3 protein are collapsed into one entry carrying the most frequent genes and DNA. TCRdb, not the authors, supplied the V and J calls. Here the sample has around 1.1 million distinct CDR3 sequences; 35% to 40% occur a single time. The top ten constitute roughly 10% of the sample.

The CDR3 goes from the cysteine to the phenylalanine over 17 residues. The entry retains the CDR3 DNA only, 51 bases that are in frame from base 1. CDR1 and CDR2 (MGHRA, YSYEKL) derive from the germline V gene. Trimmed from V: 0 bases; trimmed from J: 3 bases; junction bases lacking a gene match: 7. This TCR was sampled from an adult man with Graves' hyperthyroidism. The sequencing sample was made of peripheral blood or thyroid tissue (not recorded which). Recombination connected TRBV4-1 to TRBJ2-2, and TRBD2 aligns with 7 junction nucleotides. The DNA is TGCGCCAGCAGCCAAGATCAGGGCGGGAGACACACCGGGGAGCTGTTTTTT. This encodes CASSQDQGGRHTGELFF.